The next 13 T cell receptor beta chains were all read from a single sample in a study of response to subunit inactivated influenza vaccine. MiXCR, run by TCRdb on the RT-PCR reads, gives a single entry per CDR3 protein. The sample records hundreds of thousands of distinct CDR3 sequences, approximately 24% being singletons. Sequencing used CD4+ T cells sorted from PBMCs, obtained 5 days after vaccination. These receptors were collected from a man between 45 and 60 years old who received an inactivated influenza vaccine.

The chain links TRBV27 to TRBJ2-7; no reliable D call. V gave up 3 bases and J gave up 3 bases, with 9 bases separating them. The V gene's germline CDR1 is MNHEY and CDR2 SMNVEV (reference sequence). The length of the CDR3 is 13 residues. This chain's CDR3 is CASSLKLSYEQYF. In DNA form, the CDR3 reads TGTGCCAGCAGTTTGAAGCTCAGCTACGAGCAGTACTTC.

There are a few counts of this clonotype. The chain employs TRBV4-3 and TRBJ2-7; the D gene is possibly TRBD2 (6 bases). This CDR3 comprises 16 residues. V gave up 2 bases and J gave up 3 bases, with 17 bases separating them. The germline CDR1 and CDR2 sequences are LGHNA and YSLEER. The chain's CDR3 is CASSQTTSIGHYEQYF. CDR3 nucleotide sequence: TGCGCCAGCAGCCAAACCACTAGCATCGGGCACTACGAGCAGTACTTC.

This clonotype has more than one count but fewer than ten. The rearrangement uses TRBV20-1 and TRBJ2-3, with TRBD1 matching over 10 bases. This CDR3 is 16 amino acids long. Looked up from germline, CDR1 is DFQATT and CDR2 is SNEGSKA (reference sequence). V lost 5 bases, J lost 2 bases, and 10 bases stayed unmatched. The CDR3: CSALMGTGASTDTQYF. CDR3 nucleotides: TGCAGTGCTCTTATGGGGACAGGGGCTTCCACAGATACGCAGTATTTT.

The chain employs TRBV4-1 and TRBJ1-1; the D gene is possibly TRBD1 (5 bases). Trimming left V 4 bases short and J 0 bases short, with 15 bases between. There are 16 residues in the CDR3. Looked up from germline, CDR1 is MGHRA and CDR2 is YSYEKL. CDR3 protein: CASSPTETAMNTEAFF. CDR3 DNA sequence: TGCGCCAGCAGCCCGACAGAAACCGCCATGAACACTGAAGCTTTCTTT.

The gene calls are TRBV11-2 and TRBJ2-5; no clear D gene. Germline V gene lookup returns CDR1 SGHAT and CDR2 FQNNGV. The V end was cut by 5 bases, the J end by 5 bases, with 18 bases between. The CDR3 spans 15 residues. In DNA form, the CDR3 reads TGTGCCAGCAGCCCAGAAGTTAGACGCTTGGAGACCCAGTACTTC. This gives the protein CASSPEVRRLETQYF.

The chain is built from TRBV30 and TRBJ2-7; D gene uncertain. Deletions cut 2 bases from V and 2 bases from J, with 7 bases between. The germline CDR1 and CDR2 sequences are GTSNPN and SVGIG (reference sequence). The CDR3 runs 12 residues. The CDR3 is CAWSPRAYEQYF. CDR3 DNA sequence: TGTGCCTGGAGTCCCCGGGCCTACGAGCAGTACTTC.

This clonotype was recorded a few times. This chain links TRBV6-4 with TRBJ2-1; TRBD2 is a possible D gene (5 bases). Trimming took 3 bases from V and 8 from J, leaving 23 bases between them. The CDR3 length is 17 residues. CDR1 and CDR2 from the germline V gene are MRHNA and SNTAGT. CDR3 DNA: TGTGCCAGCAGTGATCGTCCCGCCGCTATCCTCGGGGATGAGCAGTTCTTC. Protein product: CASSDRPAAILGDEQFF.

This clonotype was detected only a few times. This chain uses TRBV5-1 with TRBJ2-3; 8 nucleotides agree with TRBD1. Germline CDR1 is SGHRS and CDR2 is YFSETQ. With V trimmed by 5 bases and J by 1 base, 9 bases remained unmatched. The CDR3 is made up of 16 amino acids. The CDR3 sequence is CASRDRQGSGTDTQYF. CDR3 DNA: TGCGCCAGCAGAGACCGACAGGGGAGTGGCACAGATACGCAGTATTTT.

This clonotype appeared a few times. The gene calls are TRBV3-1 and TRBJ2-3; 12 bases line up with TRBD2. V lost 4 bases, J lost 0 bases, and 2 bases stayed unmatched. The CDR3 length is 16 residues. CDR1 and CDR2 (germline): LGHDT, YNNKEL (reference sequence). In nucleotides, the CDR3 is TGTGCCAGCAGCCCTAGCGGGGGGGAAAGCACAGATACGCAGTATTTT. It is translated as CASSPSGGESTDTQYF.

This chain joins TRBV7-9 and TRBJ2-1, with TRBD2 matching 8 bases. The junction had 14 bases not matched to a gene; V was cut back by 5 bases and J by 5 bases. The CDR3 runs to 17 residues. The germline V gene encodes CDR1 SEHNR and CDR2 FQNEAQ (reference sequence). The CDR3 loop is CASSPLPGLARDNEQFF. The CDR3 DNA follows: TGTGCCAGCAGCCCCCTTCCCGGACTAGCCAGGGACAATGAGCAGTTCTTC.

This chain links TRBV11-2 with TRBJ2-1; 8 bases are shared with TRBD2. This CDR3 is built from 18 residues. The V gene end was trimmed by 5 bases and the J gene end by 9 bases; junction bases not matched to a gene: 21. Germline values: CDR1 SGHAT, CDR2 FQNNGV. The CDR3 nucleotides read TGTGCCAGCAGCACCCCTCTTGTTAGGCGGGAGGTCCACCGTGAGCAGTTCTTC. Its translation is CASSTPLVRREVHREQFF. The whole variable domain, remainder taken from reference TRBV11-2 and TRBJ2-1, is EAGVAQSPRYKIIEKRQSVAFWCNPISGHATLYWYQQILGQGPKLLIQFQNNGVVDDSQLPKDRFSAERLKGVDSTLKIQPAKLEDSAVYLCASSTPLVRREVHREQFFGPGTRLTVL.

The J gene is TRBJ2-1, the V gene TRBV3-1; 7 bases are a match to TRBD2. From germline, CDR1 is LGHDT and CDR2 YNNKEL (reference sequence). J lost 7 bases, V lost 1 base, and 13 bases had no gene match. The CDR3 sequence is 17 residues long. The CDR3 is CASSQGLAGVRTNEQFF. The CDR3 DNA is TGTGCCAGCAGCCAAGGGCTTGCGGGAGTAAGAACGAATGAGCAGTTCTTC.

This clonotype was seen only a few times. V and J are TRBV5-1 and TRBJ2-1; 9 nucleotides align to TRBD2. Germline values: CDR1 SGHRS, CDR2 YFSETQ. V shed 0 bases, J shed 5 bases, and the junction held 6 bases outside the gene matches. This CDR3 spans 16 amino acids. The CDR3: CASSLAPTSGNNEQFF. As DNA, the CDR3 is TGCGCCAGCAGCTTGGCCCCGACTAGCGGTAACAATGAGCAGTTCTTC.